Listed below are T cell receptor beta chains from one sample, sequenced in a study of T cell responses to AZD1222 COVID-19 vaccine. Profiling relied on immunoSEQ multiplex PCR, and the TCRdb table lists in-frame clones only, not all of them. The sample contains roughly 110,000 clones, 92% of which appear only once. Material: peripheral blood, obtained 28 days after the second AZD1222 dose. These TCRs come from an adult who received the AZD1222 COVID-19 vaccine. The CDR3 runs from the conserved cysteine through the conserved F or W. Each record gives: V gene, D gene, CDR3 protein. The D gene is left open where the match is weak.

TRBV18,TRBD1,CASSPPGGLGEKLFF
TRBV5-4,.,CASSLRADGSGGYTF
TRBV5-1,TRBD2,CASRRTSEETQYF
TRBV7-9,TRBD2,CASRDSGSANTGELFF
TRBV7-2,TRBD1,CASSLEVQGVNTEAFF
TRBV6-6,.,CASSYSSATLHF
TRBV10-3,TRBD1,CAISEKGQGNHEQYF
TRBV2,TRBD1,CASRWGQQETQYF
TRBV6-2/TRBV6-3,.,CASSQGGGEQFF
TRBV7-9,.,CASSLDWVRGTGYTF
TRBV19,.,CASSIGQNNQPQHF
TRBV7-9,TRBD2,CASSPKGLAVSYEQYF
TRBV3-1/TRBV3-2,.,CASSRAPDRQDTQYF
TRBV30,.,CAWSVGPYNEQFF
TRBV5-4,TRBD1,CASSRAGTDYGYTF
TRBV19,TRBD1,CASGTANEKLFF
TRBV7-2,TRBD1,CASSSTGSNQPQHF
TRBV4-3,.,CASSQGYGYTF
TRBV10-1,.,CASSEGGRTEAFF
TRBV27,TRBD2,CASSPRDYPDNEQFF
TRBV2,TRBD1,CASSSWTGGVKSNQPQHF
TRBV28,.,CASSLMARLSNTEAFF
TRBV5-1,TRBD2,CASSLTAGGGYEQYF
TRBV6-2/TRBV6-3,.,CASSYSGPTSFSVHSYEQYF
TRBV11-2,.,CASSSQVRLASYEQYF
TRBV5-4,.,CASSPEGRQRGETQYF
TRBV18,.,CASSPRDPADTQYF
TRBV7-9,.,CASSLQYTEAFF
TRBV4-1,TRBD1,CASSQERTGSNYEQYF
TRBV7-6,TRBD1,CASSLVQGDYGYTF
TRBV30,TRBD1,CAWSDREYGYTF
TRBV12-3/TRBV12-4,.,CASSSSYEQYF
TRBV18,.,CASSPQGPTNQPQHF
TRBV7-6,TRBD2,CASSFAAGGIGETQYF
TRBV18,TRBD2,CASSLTSGHEQYF
TRBV14,TRBD2,CASSQGLAKSYEQYF
TRBV4-3,TRBD1,CASSSSDRGNSPLHF
TRBV11-1,.,CASSPNTDTQYF
TRBV18,.,CASSQETQYF
TRBV30,.,CAWRRQNTEAFF
TRBV11-2,.,CASSWALNQPQHF